This T cell receptor beta chain derives from a study of blood T cell repertoires in COVID-19 (dated by TCRdb to the early 2020s). Looking at the study overall: Samples from collaborators originated in the United States, Italy and Spain and spanned both the acute and convalescent phases of COVID-19. The prospective study material was composed of cDNA or gDNA derived from T cells, B-cell-depleted T cells, or PBMCs. The dataset comprised deeply sampled blood TCRbeta repertoires from subjects exposed to, actively infected with, or recovered from COVID-19. A freely available public database, intended as a resource for researchers studying the immune response to SARS-CoV-2, is where the repertoires were released. The samples were drawn from the first 160 participants of the ongoing ImmuneRACE study and from over 950 subjects provided by 6 global collaborators. Sample metadata almost always included a de-identified subject ID, COVID-19 status, age in years and sex. HLA class I and class II types, where available, came from metadata supplied by the sample provider rather than from assay-based typing.

TCRbeta CDR3 regions were amplified from genomic DNA by means of the immunoSEQ Assay, a bias-controlled multiplex PCR. As for the original processing: Within the assay, amplification of reference gene primers was used to estimate how many nucleated cells each sample contained. To quantify the absolute abundance of each unique TCRbeta CDR3 rearrangement, sequence reads were collapsed and filtered. Productive Simpson clonality was computed per sample as the square root of Simpson's diversity index over productive rearrangements. The immuneACCESS repertoire file appears here via TCRdb, limited to in-frame rearrangements. These files lack a portion of the clones; in checked studies, under half of the deficit traces to unresolved V genes, and the cause of the others is not known. V, J and clone size were drawn from that table, and D and trimming were deduced from the DNA. This sample holds about 60,000 clones; roughly 88% were observed only once. The ten largest account for approximately 3.5% of the sample.

The collaborating institutions used their own protocols to collect whole blood in K2EDTA tubes. For TCRbeta analysis, collaborators shipped samples in one of three forms: frozen whole blood, isolated PBMCs, or DNA extracted from either of those sample types. The paper's findings and limits, for the study overall: The amount of clinical and demographic metadata varied by source and participant and was provided uncurated.

Worth noting for this clone: No antigen is known for it. One base away there is no much larger clone; base qualities are not given.

Sequenced: peripheral blood. This receptor was taken from a man between 65 and 79 years old with acute or convalescent COVID-19.

The DNA sequence follows: TGTGCCAGCAGCTCCCTAGCGGATCTCTCCTACGAGCAGTACTTC. Translated, it gives CASSSLADLSYEQYF. The chain employs TRBV7-8 and TRBJ2-7; 7 central nucleotides agree with TRBD2. From the cysteine up to the phenylalanine, the CDR3 has a length of 15 residues. Just CDR3 DNA is preserved here, 45 bases in frame from base 1. Sequences SGHVS (CDR1) and FQNEAQ (CDR2) are obtained from the germline V gene. The germline V end is reduced by 4 bases and the J end by 0 bases; junction bases left unmatched: 6.